The 28 T cell receptor beta chains in this list originate from one sample, sequenced in a study of T-cell reconstitution after alpha-beta-depleted transplantation in children. Unique molecular identifiers were used in preparing the TCRbeta library. TCRdb independently ran MiXCR on the PCR reads; one entry per CDR3 protein. There are about 980,000 distinct CDR3 sequences in the sample; roughly 29% occur only once, and around 30% lies in the top ten. The sample in question was PBMCs, mostly from graft donor cells, obtained 360 days after TCRalphabeta/CD19-depleted stem cell transplant. These receptors all come from a boy in the first two years of life who had a stem cell transplant for SCID, so the T cells may come from the graft donor.

This clonotype occurred once. The rearrangement uses TRBV7-3 and TRBJ2-3; 8 bases are a match to TRBD2. Germline values: CDR1 SGHTA, CDR2 FQGTGA. CDR3 length: 16 amino acids. The V segment lost 5 bases and the J segment 0 bases; nucleotides outside the gene matches: 7. The CDR3 loop is CASSPHGGGSTDTQYF. The CDR3 region has the DNA TGTGCCAGCAGCCCCCACGGGGGGGGTAGCACAGATACGCAGTATTTT.

This chain uses TRBV6-1 with TRBJ1-6; D is undetermined. Germline V gene lookup returns CDR1 MNHNS and CDR2 SASEGT. V was pared by 2 bases and J by 7 bases, with 24 bases between. This CDR3 has 19 amino acids. CDR3 DNA sequence: TGTGCCAGCAGTGAAATTTTCTCTAGTCCCTATCCGCAGAATTCACCCCTCCACTTT. Protein sequence: CASSEIFSSPYPQNSPLHF.

The CDR3 nucleotides are TGTGCCATCAGTGGTAAGGTCGAGGACTATGGCTACACCTTC. Translation gives CAISGKVEDYGYTF. This chain joins TRBV10-3 and TRBJ1-2; D is unclear. In germline, CDR1 is ENHRY, CDR2 SYGVKD. CDR3 length equals 14 residues. V shed 4 bases and J shed 3 bases, with 12 bases lying between them.

J is TRBJ2-5 and V is TRBV9; 9 nucleotides align to TRBD1. There are 15 residues in the CDR3. The V segment lost 4 bases and the J segment 4 bases; nucleotides outside the gene matches: 8. From germline, CDR1 is SGDLS and CDR2 YYNGEE. The CDR3 DNA reads TGTGCCAGCAGCCCCCGACGGACAGGGGCAGAGACCCAGTACTTC. It codes for CASSPRRTGAETQYF. The full variable domain, its missing parts supplied by reference TRBV9 and TRBJ2-5, is DSGVTQTPKHLITATGQRVTLRCSPRSGDLSVYWYQQSLDQGLQFLIQYYNGEERAKGNILERFSAQQFPDLHSELNLSSLELGDSALYFCASSPRRTGAETQYFGPGTRLLVL.

The chain uses TRBV4-1 and TRBJ2-1; possible D gene TRBD1, 6 bases. The germline V gene encodes CDR1 MGHRA and CDR2 YSYEKL. The CDR3 has 17 residues. Trimming took 3 bases from V and 1 from J, leaving 16 bases between them. The CDR3 region has the DNA TGCGCCAGCAGCCAGCCGACCGGGACATTTTCCTACAATGAGCAGTTCTTC. Translated: CASSQPTGTFSYNEQFF.

This clonotype showed up just a few times. The rearrangement joins TRBV25-1 to TRBJ1-1; D call uncertain. CDR3 length: 13 amino acids. Trimming pared 3 bases from V and 2 bases from J, leaving 7 bases between. Germline CDR1 is MGHDK and CDR2 is SYGVNS. The CDR3 DNA follows: TGTGCCAGCAGTGACTCCATAAACACTGAAGCTTTCTTT. Protein: CASSDSINTEAFF. Full variable domain (missing parts from reference TRBV25-1 and TRBJ1-1): EADIYQTPRYLVIGTGKKITLECSQTMGHDKMYWYQQDPGMELHLIHYSYGVNSTEKGDLSSESTVSRIRTEHFPLTLESARPSHTSQYLCASSDSINTEAFFGQGTRLTVV.

The genes are TRBV20-1 and TRBJ2-5; 10 bases are shared with TRBD2. V was clipped by 0 bases and J by 5 bases; unmatched bases: 12. Germline lookup yields CDR1 DFQATT and CDR2 SNEGSKA (reference sequence). The length of the CDR3 is 17 residues. CDR3 DNA: TGCAGTGCTAGAGATCCGAGGGTAGCGGGGGGTTGGGAGACCCAGTACTTC. It is translated as CSARDPRVAGGWETQYF.

The J gene is TRBJ2-1, the V gene TRBV20-1, with unresolved D. Deletions cut 0 bases from V and 9 bases from J, with 9 bases between. Germline V gene data show CDR1 as DFQATT and CDR2 as SNEGSKA (reference sequence). There are 12 residues in the CDR3. CDR3 DNA sequence: TGCAGTGCTAGAGATGGCGTTCCTGAGCAGTTCTTC. This sequence encodes CSARDGVPEQFF.

This clonotype was picked up a small number of times. The V call is TRBV6-5, the J call TRBJ2-3; 9 positions match TRBD2. The J segment lost 2 bases and the V segment lost 0 bases, leaving 0 bases of the junction unmatched. The V gene's germline CDR1 is MNHEY and CDR2 SVGAGI. This CDR3 comprises 15 residues. The CDR3: CASSYSGLATDTQYF. The CDR3, as DNA: TGTGCCAGCAGTTACTCGGGACTAGCCACAGATACGCAGTATTTT.

The V gene is TRBV5-1, the J gene TRBJ2-7; no definite D call. Germline assignment: CDR1 SGHRS and CDR2 YFSETQ. Trimming took off 0 bases at V and 2 bases at J, with 15 bases between the two ends. The CDR3 runs to 16 residues. The CDR3 DNA reads TGCGCCAGCAGCTTGGCCGGGCCCCAAACCACCTACGAGCAGTACTTC. Translation: CASSLAGPQTTYEQYF.

The table lists this clonotype with a few counts. The chain has TRBV28 and TRBJ1-2, with 9 bases aligning to TRBD1. Germline CDR1 reads MDHEN; CDR2 reads SYDVKM. The CDR3 is 15 residues long. V lost 4 bases, J lost 6 bases, and 9 bases stayed unmatched. The CDR3 nucleotides are TGTGCCAGCAGTTCCGCCGGGACAGGGTTGCATGGCTACACCTTC. Its protein is CASSSAGTGLHGYTF.

The chain employs TRBV12-3 or TRBV12-4 and TRBJ1-5, with D unresolved. The CDR3 length is 12 residues. With 6 bases removed from V and 6 bases from J, the gap between germline ends came to 9 bases. The CDR3 region is CASSSPSQPQHF. In DNA, the CDR3 is TGTGCCAGCAGCTCCCCAAGTCAGCCCCAGCATTTT.

The chain couples TRBV12-3 or TRBV12-4 to TRBJ1-2; tentatively, D is TRBD1 (5 bases). The length of the CDR3 is 17 residues. The V end lost 3 bases, the J end lost 0 bases, and 17 bases lay between the germline ends. The CDR3 nucleotides are TGTGCCAGCAGTTTGACTCAGCCGGGACGGACTAACTATGGCTACACCTTC. Its translation: CASSLTQPGRTNYGYTF.

CDR3 bases: TGCGCCAGCAGCCAAGAAGGGGGCAGGCTTTACACTGAAGCTTTCTTT. As protein: CASSQEGGRLYTEAFF. The chain links TRBV4-1 to TRBJ1-1, with 7 bases aligning to TRBD1. V was pared by 0 bases and J by 3 bases, with 7 bases of the junction left unmatched. The CDR3 has 16 residues. Per germline, CDR1 MGHRA and CDR2 YSYEKL.

V and J are TRBV5-5 and TRBJ2-7; D is undetermined. Per the germline V gene, CDR1 is SGHKS and CDR2 is YYEKEE (reference sequence). The CDR3 totals 17 residues. V was shortened by 2 bases and J by 0 bases, with 18 bases between the two germline ends. CDR3 in amino acids: CASSFGAIGSLSYEQYF. The CDR3 DNA follows: TGTGCCAGCAGCTTCGGCGCCATCGGGTCCCTCTCCTACGAGCAGTACTTC.

This sequence joins TRBV6-1 and TRBJ2-7; TRBD1 is a possible D gene (5 bases). CDR1 and CDR2 (germline): MNHNS, SASEGT. Trimming took off 11 bases at V and 6 bases at J, with 11 bases between the two ends. The CDR3 has 10 residues. This CDR3 reads CAAWGVEQYF. As DNA, the CDR3 is TGTGCCGCTTGGGGCGTCGAGCAGTACTTC.

This clonotype was seen only a few times. The chain joins TRBV4-1 to TRBJ2-3; 9 nucleotides agree with TRBD2. Unmatched junction bases numbered 12, after V lost 0 bases and J lost 8 bases. From germline, CDR1 is MGHRA and CDR2 YSYEKL. The length of the CDR3 is 17 residues. The DNA of the CDR3 is TGCGCCAGCAGCCAAGATCGAGCGGGGGGTCCACATGGTACGCAGTATTTT. Protein: CASSQDRAGGPHGTQYF.

This clonotype occurred a few times. The CDR3 protein is CASSPVGIYGYTF. The CDR3 region has the DNA TGCGCCAGCAGCCCCGTCGGAATCTATGGCTACACCTTC. The chain carries TRBV4-1 and TRBJ1-2; D not resolved. From germline, CDR1 is MGHRA and CDR2 YSYEKL. The CDR3 totals 13 residues. V was trimmed by 4 bases and J by 4 bases, leaving 10 bases between them.

DNA of the CDR3: TGTGCCAGCAGCAATCATGGGCGGGGGTCGTCCTACGAGCAGTACTTC. This translates into CASSNHGRGSSYEQYF. This rearrangement joins TRBV21-1 to TRBJ2-7; whether TRBD1, the table's D call, matches the DNA was not checked. TRBV21-1 is given as a pseudogene. The CDR3 totals 16 residues.

This clonotype has a single count. The CDR3 protein is CASSIQEGLHDTQYF. DNA for the CDR3: TGTGCCAGCAGCATACAGGAGGGACTCCACGATACGCAGTATTTT. The chain carries TRBV7-6 and TRBJ2-3; D is perhaps TRBD2 (6 bases). This CDR3 comprises 15 residues. V dropped 5 bases and J dropped 6 bases, with 18 bases sitting between them. CDR1 and CDR2 from the germline V gene are SGHVS and FNYEAQ. The full variable domain, completed using reference TRBV7-6 and TRBJ2-3, is GAGVSQSPRYKVTKRGQDVALRCDPISGHVSLYWYRQALGQGPEFLTYFNYEAQQDKSGLPNDRFSAERPEGSISTLTIQRTEQRDSAMYRCASSIQEGLHDTQYFGPGTRLTVL.

The chain links TRBV20-1 to TRBJ2-7; TRBD1 matches at 9 bases. The V and J ends lost 1 base and 6 bases, in that order; junction bases with no gene match: 13. CDR3 length equals 16 residues. Germline values: CDR1 DFQATT, CDR2 SNEGSKA (reference sequence). CDR3 amino acids: CSARARNRGLGSEQYF. The CDR3 DNA follows: TGCAGTGCTAGAGCCCGTAACAGGGGGCTTGGTAGCGAGCAGTACTTC.

This clonotype came up a few times. J is TRBJ1-2 and V is TRBV28; 8 nucleotides align to TRBD1. J lost 6 bases, V lost 6 bases, and 12 bases had no gene match. CDR1 and CDR2 from the germline V gene are MDHEN and SYDVKM. There are 15 residues in the CDR3. The CDR3 spells CASSPDRVEKNGYTF. In nucleotides, the CDR3 is TGTGCCAGCAGCCCGGACAGGGTAGAGAAGAATGGCTACACCTTC.

This chain uses TRBV7-6 with TRBJ2-7, with unresolved D. CDR3 length: 11 amino acids. Trimming removed 10 bases at V and 5 bases at J, with 12 bases between. The germline V gene has CDR1 SGHVS and CDR2 FNYEAQ. This CDR3 is CATGGGNEQYF. The CDR3 bases are TGTGCCACCGGTGGTGGAAACGAGCAGTACTTC.

The CDR3 is CASSFRGGEFRGYTF. CDR3 in DNA: TGTGCCAGCAGCTTCCGGGGGGGAGAATTTCGGGGCTACACCTTC. V gene TRBV7-2 combines with J gene TRBJ1-2; the D gene is possibly TRBD1 (5 bases). Germline V gene sequence: CDR1 SGHTA, CDR2 FQGNSA. The CDR3 is 15 amino acids. Deletions cut 3 bases from V and 8 bases from J, with 19 bases between.

This clonotype was recorded a few times. The chain uses TRBV24-1 and TRBJ2-7, with D unresolved. Trimming took 0 bases from V and 5 from J, leaving 10 bases between them. Per the germline V gene, CDR1 is KGHDR and CDR2 is SFDVKD. The CDR3 spans 14 residues. The CDR3: CATSDLSESDEQYF. CDR3 DNA sequence: TGTGCCACCAGTGATTTGTCCGAAAGTGACGAGCAGTACTTC.

This clonotype was counted a few times. CDR3 nucleotide sequence: TGCAGCGTTTCAGCGGGGGCCACAGATACGCAGTATTTT. Translating it yields CSVSAGATDTQYF. This chain uses TRBV29-1 with TRBJ2-3; 8 bases line up with TRBD2. Germline assignment: CDR1 SQVTM and CDR2 ANQGSEA. The V gene end was trimmed by 5 bases and the J gene end by 2 bases; junction bases not matched to a gene: 3. CDR3 size: 13 residues.

This clonotype was counted only a few times. This chain links TRBV18 with TRBJ2-1; TRBD2 might be the D (6 bases). Germline CDR1 KGHSH, CDR2 LQKENI. Deletions cut 2 bases from V and 4 bases from J, with 15 bases between. The CDR3 is made up of 16 amino acids. The CDR3 spells CASSPDGGKGYNEQFF. The CDR3 DNA is TGTGCCAGCTCACCAGACGGCGGGAAGGGTTACAATGAGCAGTTCTTC.

The V and J genes are TRBV7-9 and TRBJ1-1; D unresolved. Trimming took 3 bases from V and 0 from J, leaving 8 bases between them. Germline CDR1 and CDR2: SEHNR and FQNEAQ (reference sequence). CDR3 length: 14 amino acids. As DNA, the CDR3 is TGTGCCAGCAGCTTGCCGTTTGTGAACACTGAAGCTTTCTTT. Translating it yields CASSLPFVNTEAFF. The variable domain in full, with the rest retrieved from reference TRBV7-9 and TRBJ1-1, is DTGVSQNPRHKITKRGQNVTFRCDPISEHNRLYWYRQTLGQGPEFLTYFQNEAQLEKSRLLSDRFSAERPKGSFSTLEIQRTEQGDSAMYLCASSLPFVNTEAFFGQGTRLTVV.